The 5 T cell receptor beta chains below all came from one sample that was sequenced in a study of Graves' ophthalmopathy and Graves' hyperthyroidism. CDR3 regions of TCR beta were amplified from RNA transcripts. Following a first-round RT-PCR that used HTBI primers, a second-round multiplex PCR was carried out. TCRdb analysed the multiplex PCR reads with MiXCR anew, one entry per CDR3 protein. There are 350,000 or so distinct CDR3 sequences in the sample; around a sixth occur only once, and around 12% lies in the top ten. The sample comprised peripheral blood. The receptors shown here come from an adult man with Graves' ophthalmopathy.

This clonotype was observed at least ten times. Written as DNA, the CDR3 is TGTGCCAGCAGCCCGAGACCGAAAGAGACCCAGTACTTC. It yields the protein CASSPRPKETQYF. The chain couples TRBV3-1 to TRBJ2-5; no reliable D call. V was pared by 4 bases and J by 3 bases, with 9 bases between. The CDR3 is 13 residues long. Germline V gene lookup returns CDR1 LGHDT and CDR2 YNNKEL (reference sequence).

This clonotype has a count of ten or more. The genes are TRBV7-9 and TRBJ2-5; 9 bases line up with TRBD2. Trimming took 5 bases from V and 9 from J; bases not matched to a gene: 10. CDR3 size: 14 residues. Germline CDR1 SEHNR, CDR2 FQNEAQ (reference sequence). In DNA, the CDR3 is TGTGCCAGCAGCCGAACTAGCGGGTCGAGTCCCCAGTACTTC. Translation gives CASSRTSGSSPQYF.

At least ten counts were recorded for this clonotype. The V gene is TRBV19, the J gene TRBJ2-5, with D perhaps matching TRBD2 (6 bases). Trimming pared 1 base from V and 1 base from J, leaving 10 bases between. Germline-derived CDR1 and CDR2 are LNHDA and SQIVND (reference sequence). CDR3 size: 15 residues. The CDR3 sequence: CASSIVSGVQETQYF. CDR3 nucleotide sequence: TGTGCCAGTAGTATAGTTTCGGGGGTCCAAGAGACCCAGTACTTC.

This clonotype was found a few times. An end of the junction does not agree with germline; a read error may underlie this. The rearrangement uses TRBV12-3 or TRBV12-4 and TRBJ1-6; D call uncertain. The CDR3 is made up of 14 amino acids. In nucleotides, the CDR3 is TGTGCCAGCAGTTTTCTAGGTTATAATTCACCCCTCCTCTTT. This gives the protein CASSFLGYNSPLLF.

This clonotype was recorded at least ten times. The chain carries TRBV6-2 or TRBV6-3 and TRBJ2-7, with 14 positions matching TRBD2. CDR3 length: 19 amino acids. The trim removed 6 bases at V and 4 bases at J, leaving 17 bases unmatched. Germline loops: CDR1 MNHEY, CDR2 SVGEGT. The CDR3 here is CASRRTLGLAGDREYEQYF. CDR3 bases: TGTGCCAGCAGGAGAACCCTGGGACTAGCGGGAGACAGGGAGTACGAGCAGTACTTC.